The 25 T cell receptor beta chains reported below all come from one sample, sequenced in a study of kidney transplant recipient with SARS-CoV-2 infection (dated by TCRdb to about 2021). The data were produced on an Illumina MiSeq. TCRdb's own reprocessing of the public reads used fastp at Q25 and MiXCR and kept productive beta chains. CDR3 protein sequences are deduplicated, and each keeps its most common genes and DNA. This sample comprises under 250,000 distinct CDR3 sequences, 29% of them detected only once. The ten largest clones add up to 6% to 8.5% of the sample. This specimen's time point label, per the study, means: pre-pandemic baseline sample and day 111 after first positive SARS-CoV-2 test. Sequenced material: a blood sample, taken at baseline and on day 111 from a kidney transplant recipient. The receptors here all came from a male patient in his thirties who had COVID-19 and was a kidney transplant recipient. After a transplant, the donor of the graft may account for some T cells.

Turning to this clonotype: Possible read error: a much larger clone is one base away. The chain links TRBV20-1 to TRBJ1-5; possibly TRBD1 for D (5 bases). The CDR3 loop spans 17 amino acids. Germline V gene lookup returns CDR1 DFQATT and CDR2 SNEGSKA (reference sequence). The DNA for the CDR3 is TGCAGTGCTAGAGCCACCGAGGGGCAGACTAGCAATCAGCCCCGGCATTTT. Translated: CSARATEGQTSNQPRHF.

This clonotype was counted ten times or more. The rearrangement uses TRBV28 and TRBJ2-5; 8 bases fit TRBD2. CDR3 size: 14 residues. Germline CDR1 reads MDHEN; CDR2 reads SYDVKM. The junction had 6 bases not matched to a gene; V was cut back by 5 bases and J by 4 bases. As DNA, the CDR3 is TGTGCCAGCAGTGGTAGCGGGAAGGGAGAGACCCAGTACTTC. Translation: CASSGSGKGETQYF.

V and J are TRBV5-4 and TRBJ1-2; 8 bases fit TRBD1. Germline-derived CDR1 and CDR2 are SGHNT and YYREEE (reference sequence). J gave up 8 bases and V 7 bases, and 13 bases lay outside the gene matches. The CDR3 is made up of 14 amino acids. The DNA for the CDR3 is TGTGCCAGCGGCCCGGACAGGGTCGTTCGCGGCTACACCTTC. This gives the protein CASGPDRVVRGYTF.

This chain uses TRBV7-6 with TRBJ1-2; unclear D gene. V was shortened by 5 bases and J by 4 bases, with 23 bases between the two germline ends. The V gene's germline CDR1 is SGHVS and CDR2 FNYEAQ. This CDR3 is built from 17 residues. CDR3 DNA: TGTGCCAGCAGCAAACCAATTGAATCTCGAGAGACCTATGGCTACACCTTC. This gives the protein CASSKPIESRETYGYTF. Full variable domain (missing parts from reference TRBV7-6 and TRBJ1-2): GAGVSQSPRYKVTKRGQDVALRCDPISGHVSLYWYRQALGQGPEFLTYFNYEAQQDKSGLPNDRFSAERPEGSISTLTIQRTEQRDSAMYRCASSKPIESRETYGYTFGSGTRLTVV.

Points on this clonotype: This sequence may be a read error, since a much larger clone differs from it by one base. The chain is built from TRBV6-6 and TRBJ1-6; possible D gene TRBD1, 6 bases. With 0 bases removed from V and 11 bases from J, the gap between germline ends came to 23 bases. This CDR3 comprises 18 residues. CDR1 is MNHNY, CDR2 SVGAGI, per germline (reference sequence). CDR3 residues: CASSYSLPGAPSGPPLHF. The DNA for the CDR3 is TGTGCCAGCAGTTACTCGCTGCCGGGGGCCCCTTCTGGTCCACCCCTCCACTTT.

This clonotype showed up just once. A read error is possible here, since a much larger clone lies one base away. This is likely a read error, given that the CDR3 carries no conserved phenylalanine or tryptophan at its end. The rearrangement links TRBV5-8 to TRBJ1-6; D not certain. Deletions cut 2 bases from V and 6 bases from J, with 9 bases between. Germline V gene lookup returns CDR1 SGHTS and CDR2 YDEGEE. The CDR3 is 14 residues long. CDR3 in amino acids: CASSLRVANSPLHL. CDR3 sequence (DNA): TGTGCCAGCAGCTTAAGGGTGGCTAATTCACCCCTCCACCTT.

This chain joins TRBV2 and TRBJ1-4, with 9 positions matching TRBD1. The CDR3 contains 15 residues. With V trimmed by 6 bases and J by 2 bases, 4 bases remained unmatched. CDR1 is SNHLY, CDR2 FYNNEI, per germline. DNA for the CDR3: TGTGCCAGCAGCAGAACAGGGGGCACTAATGAAAAACTGTTTTTT. It translates to CASSRTGGTNEKLFF.

This clonotype has a count of ten or more. The gene calls are TRBV6-1 and TRBJ1-2, with D hard to call. CDR3 length: 17 residues. Trimming took off 5 bases at V and 4 bases at J, with 23 bases between the two ends. Germline CDR1 and CDR2: MNHNS and SASEGT. The CDR3 reads CASSTGPSMRKTYGYTF. As DNA, the CDR3 is TGTGCCAGCAGTACTGGGCCCTCTATGCGAAAGACCTATGGCTACACCTTC.

In its sample, this clonotype was seen many times. V and J are TRBV20-1 and TRBJ2-7, with D possibly matching TRBD2 (5 bases). CDR1 and CDR2 (germline): DFQATT, SNEGSKA (reference sequence). The CDR3 loop spans 15 amino acids. The V gene lost 5 bases and the J gene lost 1 base, with 18 bases spanning the gap. CDR3 amino acids: CSAVYPDSRSYEQYF. The CDR3 coding sequence is TGCAGTGCTGTCTACCCGGACTCAAGGTCCTACGAGCAGTACTTC.

This clonotype was picked up many times. This chain uses TRBV6-5 with TRBJ1-2, with 7 positions matching TRBD1. Trimming at V came to 5 bases and at J to 2 bases, leaving 8 bases not matched to a gene. Per the germline V gene, CDR1 is MNHEY and CDR2 is SVGAGI. The CDR3 extends over 15 amino acids. The CDR3, as DNA: TGTGCCAGCAGTGAGGAGCAGGGGGGGAACTATGGCTACACCTTC. This translates into CASSEEQGGNYGYTF.

This clonotype was picked up a small number of times. V usage is TRBV7-8 and J usage is TRBJ1-2; D not certain. The V end lost 5 bases, the J end lost 4 bases, and 23 bases lay between the germline ends. Germline lookup yields CDR1 SGHVS and CDR2 FQNEAQ. This CDR3 has 17 residues. CDR3 DNA sequence: TGTGCCAGCAGCGGTATGGTGTTTACCCGAAAGACCTATGGCTACACCTTC. Protein product: CASSGMVFTRKTYGYTF.

This clonotype showed up just a few times. V usage is TRBV20-1 and J usage is TRBJ2-2; the D is unclear. CDR3 length: 13 amino acids. V was cut by 0 bases and J by 6 bases, with 8 bases left in between. In germline, CDR1 is DFQATT, CDR2 SNEGSKA (reference sequence). CDR3 DNA: TGCAGTGCTAGAGATGTCGCGCCCGGGGAGCTGTTTTTT. Its protein product is CSARDVAPGELFF.

This clonotype was seen at least ten times. The V call is TRBV12-3 or TRBV12-4, the J call TRBJ1-2; D possibly corresponds to TRBD1 (5 bases). The V end was cut by 1 base, the J end by 8 bases, with 20 bases between. CDR3 size: 16 residues. The CDR3 region has the DNA TGTGCCAGCAGTTTAGGGACCCGGGGAAGGGGCTTCGGCTACACCTTC. Translated, it gives CASSLGTRGRGFGYTF.

This clonotype was counted many times. The genes are TRBV6-5 and TRBJ2-7, with 7 positions matching TRBD2. This CDR3 is 15 amino acids long. Per the germline V gene, CDR1 is MNHEY and CDR2 is SVGAGI. Losses at the gene ends were 6 bases for V and 1 base for J; bases not matched to a gene: 9. Written as DNA, the CDR3 is TGTGCCAGCAGGGGAGTGGGCGGGAGTTCCTACGAGCAGTACTTC. Its protein product is CASRGVGGSSYEQYF.

There are many counts of this clonotype. The chain is built from TRBV7-9 and TRBJ1-2; 12 nucleotides match TRBD1. Germline loops: CDR1 SEHNR, CDR2 FQNEAQ (reference sequence). The V and J ends lost 3 bases and 6 bases, in that order; junction bases with no gene match: 5. CDR3 size: 15 residues. The CDR3 protein is CASSFRDRGRNGYTF. Here the CDR3 DNA reads TGTGCCAGCAGCTTCCGGGACAGGGGGCGAAATGGCTACACCTTC.

In its sample, this clonotype was seen many times. This sequence joins TRBV3-1 and TRBJ1-1; D call uncertain. The V and J ends lost 5 bases and 4 bases respectively, with 23 bases between them. The CDR3 spans 17 residues. Germline V CDR1 and CDR2: LGHDT, YNNKEL (reference sequence). For the CDR3, the DNA is TGTGCCAGCAGCTTAGCCCGTCCCATTTCAATTCGCACTGAAGCTTTCTTT. Translation: CASSLARPISIRTEAFF.

Regarding this clonotype: A much larger clone differs from this one at a single base, so this may be a read error. The chain employs TRBV6-2 or TRBV6-3 and TRBJ1-1, with D perhaps TRBD1 (5 bases). In germline, CDR1 is MNHEY, CDR2 SVGEGT. V was shortened by 0 bases and J by 1 base, with 12 bases between the two germline ends. This CDR3 has 16 amino acids. CDR3 sequence (DNA): TGTGCCAGCAGTTACTCGCTAGGGGCTGCGAACACTGAAGCTTTCTTT. Amino acids: CASSYSLGAANTEAFF.

Worth noting for this clonotype: Just one base apart from a much larger clone, this may be a read error. CDR3 protein: CAWSGLGLSFTDTQYF. The DNA for the CDR3 is TGTGCCTGGAGTGGCTTAGGGCTTTCCTTTACAGATACGCAGTATTTT. The chain is built from TRBV30 and TRBJ2-3; no clear D gene. This CDR3 is 16 amino acids long. In germline, CDR1 is GTSNPN, CDR2 SVGIG (reference sequence). V lost 1 base, J lost 3 bases, and 17 bases lay in between. The complete variable domain, with remaining parts taken from reference TRBV30 and TRBJ2-3, reads SQTIHQWPATLVQPVGSPLSLECTVEGTSNPNLYWYRQAAGRGLQLLFYSVGIGQISSEVPQNLSASRPQDRQFILSSKKLLLSDSGFYLCAWSGLGLSFTDTQYFGPGTRLTVL.

This clonotype was seen ten or more times. DNA of the CDR3: TGTGCCAGCAGCGGGTCTGCATACCATGGAAAGACCTATGGCTACACCTTC. Amino acids: CASSGSAYHGKTYGYTF. This rearrangement joins TRBV7-9 to TRBJ1-2; D is unclear. Trimming left V 5 bases short and J 4 bases short, with 23 bases between. The CDR3 is 17 amino acids. The V gene's germline CDR1 is SEHNR and CDR2 FQNEAQ (reference sequence).

There are many counts of this clonotype. The chain uses TRBV7-6 and TRBJ1-2; the D is unclear. Per germline, CDR1 SGHVS and CDR2 FNYEAQ. V lost 5 bases and J lost 4, with 23 bases in between. There are 17 residues in the CDR3. CDR3 nucleotide sequence: TGTGCCAGCAGCCGCCAATTTGAATCTCGAAAGACCTATGGCTACACCTTC. Its translation: CASSRQFESRKTYGYTF.

This clonotype was detected many times. The chain is built from TRBV23-1 and TRBJ1-2; D is undetermined. TRBV23-1 is an ORF, with its function uncertain. The CDR3 length is 17 residues. V lost 5 bases and J 4 bases, leaving 23 bases between the germline ends. CDR3 loop: CASSWWKLRRKTYGYTF. CDR3 DNA: TGCGCCAGCAGTTGGTGGAAGCTACGCAGAAAGACCTATGGCTACACCTTC.

Worth noting for this clonotype: Since the CDR3 does not end with the conserved phenylalanine or tryptophan, this likely comes from a read error. The chain uses TRBV7-2 and TRBJ2-7; 11 nucleotides match TRBD1. Germline loops: CDR1 SGHTA, CDR2 FQGNSA. The CDR3 runs 14 residues. The trim removed 5 bases at V and 2 bases at J, leaving 2 bases unmatched. CDR3 loop: CASSVGQGAYEQYS. The CDR3 DNA is TGTGCCAGCAGCGTGGGACAGGGGGCCTACGAGCAGTACTCC.

This sequence joins TRBV12-3 or TRBV12-4 and TRBJ1-2; TRBD1 might be the D (6 bases). This CDR3 has 17 residues. V was pared by 5 bases and J by 4 bases, with 23 bases between. The CDR3 sequence is CASSTGHTAGKTYGYTF. The CDR3 nucleotides are TGTGCCAGCAGTACGGGACACACAGCAGGAAAGACCTATGGCTACACCTTC.

This clonotype was seen only a few times. This chain joins TRBV24-1 and TRBJ1-4; D is undetermined. Germline V lookup: CDR1 KGHDR, CDR2 SFDVKD. The CDR3 contains 15 residues. V was pared by 3 bases and J by 3 bases, with 10 bases between. The CDR3 bases are TGTGCCACCAGTGATACGACCAACTCTAATGAAAAACTGTTTTTT. Translated: CATSDTTNSNEKLFF.

Note on this clonotype: One base away lies a much larger clone, so this may be a sequencing read error. The J gene is TRBJ1-2, the V gene TRBV7-6; no reliable D call. V was shortened by 5 bases and J by 4 bases, with 23 bases between the two germline ends. The CDR3 is 17 residues long. CDR1 is SGHVS, CDR2 FNYEAQ, per germline. CDR3 residues: CASSGMIESRKTYGYTF. CDR3 DNA sequence: TGTGCCAGCAGCGGTATGATTGAATCTCGAAAGACCTATGGCTACACCTTC.